This T cell receptor beta chain appears in the sequencing data of a study of CD8+CD57+ T cells in acquired aplastic anemia. Study overall: The mean DNA yield obtained from sorted CD4+ and CD8+ cells came to approximately 3.2 ug. The study's findings and limits: Patients showed no significant difference from controls in CD8+ Simpson's diversity.

The germline V gene has CDR1 ENHRY and CDR2 SYGVKD. The CDR3 spans 13 residues. V shed 7 bases, J shed 10 bases, and the junction held 7 bases outside the gene matches. Profiles of TCR beta VDJ and CDR3 were generated from a genomic DNA template. TCRdb fed the reads into MiXCR, producing one record per CDR3 protein. The sample comprises around 200,000 distinct CDR3 sequences, around three fifths of which are singletons, and around three fifths rests with the top ten. Sequencing involved patients with CD8+CD57+ cell expansion previously shown by flow cytometry. Each patient carried a diagnosis of severe acquired aplastic anemia. At blood sampling, none of the patients had yet received therapy. This clonotype was seen a few times. What it binds is not known.

The sequencing input was sorted CD4+, CD8+, or CD8+CD57+ T cells (not recorded which) from PBMCs. This clonotype was sampled from a human donor with aplastic anemia. The chain carries TRBV10-3 and TRBJ2-1, with 10 nucleotides matching TRBD2. CDR3 nucleotides: TGTGCCATCAAAGGAACTAGCGGGGACGAGCAGTTCTTC. It encodes CAIKGTSGDEQFF.